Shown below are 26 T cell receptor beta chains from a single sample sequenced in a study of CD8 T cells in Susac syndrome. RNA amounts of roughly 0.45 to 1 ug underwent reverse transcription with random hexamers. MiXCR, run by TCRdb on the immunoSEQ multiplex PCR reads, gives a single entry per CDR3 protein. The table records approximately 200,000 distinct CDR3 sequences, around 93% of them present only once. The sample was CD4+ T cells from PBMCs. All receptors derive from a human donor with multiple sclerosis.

CDR3: CAWSGQAYTEAFF. CDR3 DNA sequence: TGTGCCTGGAGTGGACAGGCGTACACTGAAGCTTTCTTT. The genes are TRBV30 and TRBJ1-1, with TRBD1 as a possible D gene (6 bases). The CDR3 loop spans 13 amino acids. The germline V and J ends were trimmed by 1 base and 3 bases, with 9 bases remaining between them. The germline V gene has CDR1 GTSNPN and CDR2 SVGIG (reference sequence).

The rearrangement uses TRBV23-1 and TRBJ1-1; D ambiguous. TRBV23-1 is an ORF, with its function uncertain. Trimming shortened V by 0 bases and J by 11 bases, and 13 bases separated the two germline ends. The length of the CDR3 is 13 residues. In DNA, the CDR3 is TGCGCCAGCAGTCAATCGAATGGAGATAAGGCTTTCTTT. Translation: CASSQSNGDKAFF.

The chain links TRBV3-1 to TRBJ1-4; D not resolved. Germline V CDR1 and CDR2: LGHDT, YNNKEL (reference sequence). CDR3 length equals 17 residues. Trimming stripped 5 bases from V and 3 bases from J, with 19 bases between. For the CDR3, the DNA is TGTGCCAGCAGCGAACACTCCGGCAGCACTTCTAATGAAAAACTGTTTTTT. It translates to CASSEHSGSTSNEKLFF.

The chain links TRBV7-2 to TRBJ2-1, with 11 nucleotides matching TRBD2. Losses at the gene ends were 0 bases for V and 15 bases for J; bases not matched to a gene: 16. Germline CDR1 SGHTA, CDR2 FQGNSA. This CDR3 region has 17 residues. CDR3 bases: TGTGCCAGCAGCTTAGCGCTAGGCCTAGCGGGGGGTCGACCTCCGTTCTTC. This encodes CASSLALGLAGGRPPFF.

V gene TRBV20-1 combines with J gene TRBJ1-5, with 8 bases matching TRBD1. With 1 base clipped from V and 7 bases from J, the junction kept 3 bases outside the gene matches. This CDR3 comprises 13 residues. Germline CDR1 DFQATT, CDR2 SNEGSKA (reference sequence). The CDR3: CSARGTGRQPQHF. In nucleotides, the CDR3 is TGCAGTGCTAGAGGGACAGGGAGACAGCCCCAGCATTTT.

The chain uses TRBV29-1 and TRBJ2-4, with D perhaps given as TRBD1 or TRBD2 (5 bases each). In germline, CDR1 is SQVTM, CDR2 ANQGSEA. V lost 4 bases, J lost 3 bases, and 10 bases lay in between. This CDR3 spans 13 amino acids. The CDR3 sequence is CSVGSGSKNIQYF. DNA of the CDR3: TGCAGCGTTGGGTCAGGGAGCAAAAACATTCAGTACTTC.

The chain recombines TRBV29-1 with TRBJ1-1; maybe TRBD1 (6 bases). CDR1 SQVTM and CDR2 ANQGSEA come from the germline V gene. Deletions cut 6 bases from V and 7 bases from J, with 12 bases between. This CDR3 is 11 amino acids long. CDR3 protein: CSVTGLNEAFF. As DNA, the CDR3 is TGCAGCGTCACAGGGTTAAATGAAGCTTTCTTT.

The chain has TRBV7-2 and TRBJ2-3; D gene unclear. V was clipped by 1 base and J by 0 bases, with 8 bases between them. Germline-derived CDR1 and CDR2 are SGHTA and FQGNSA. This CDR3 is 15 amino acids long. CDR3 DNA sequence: TGTGCCAGCAGCTTAGGGGCGGTTAGCACAGATACGCAGTATTTT. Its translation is CASSLGAVSTDTQYF.

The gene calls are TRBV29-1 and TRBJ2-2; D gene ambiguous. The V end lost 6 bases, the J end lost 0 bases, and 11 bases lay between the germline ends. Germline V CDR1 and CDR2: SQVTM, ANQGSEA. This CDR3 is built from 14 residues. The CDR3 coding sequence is TGCAGCGTCTGTCGCGGAGCGAACACCGGGGAGCTGTTTTTT. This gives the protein CSVCRGANTGELFF.

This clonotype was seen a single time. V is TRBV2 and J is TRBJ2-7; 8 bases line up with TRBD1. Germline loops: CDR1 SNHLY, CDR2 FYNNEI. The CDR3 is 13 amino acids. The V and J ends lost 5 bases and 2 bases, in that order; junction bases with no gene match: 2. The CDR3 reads CASSWGQAYEQYF. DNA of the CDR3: TGTGCCAGCAGTTGGGGACAGGCCTACGAGCAGTACTTC.

The CDR3 is CSASPGGRTDTQYF. The CDR3 nucleotides are TGCAGTGCCTCGCCGGGAGGCCGCACAGATACGCAGTATTTT. The chain links TRBV20-1 to TRBJ2-3, with TRBD2 identical over 7 bases. Germline V gene lookup returns CDR1 DFQATT and CDR2 SNEGSKA (reference sequence). The V segment lost 6 bases and the J segment 1 base; nucleotides outside the gene matches: 7. CDR3 length equals 14 residues.

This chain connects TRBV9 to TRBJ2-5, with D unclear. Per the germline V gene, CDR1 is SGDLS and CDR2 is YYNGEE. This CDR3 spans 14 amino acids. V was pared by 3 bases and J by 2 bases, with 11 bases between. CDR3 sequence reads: CASSDQASQETQYF. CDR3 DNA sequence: TGTGCCAGCAGCGACCAGGCCTCTCAAGAGACCCAGTACTTC.

CDR3 DNA sequence: TGTGCCAGCAGCTTAGGGTTCGGAGAGCAGTACTTC. This sequence encodes CASSLGFGEQYF. This rearrangement joins TRBV7-2 to TRBJ2-7, with D hard to call. This CDR3 has 12 residues. V lost 1 base to trimming and J lost 7 bases, with 8 bases between them. CDR1 and CDR2 (germline): SGHTA, FQGNSA.

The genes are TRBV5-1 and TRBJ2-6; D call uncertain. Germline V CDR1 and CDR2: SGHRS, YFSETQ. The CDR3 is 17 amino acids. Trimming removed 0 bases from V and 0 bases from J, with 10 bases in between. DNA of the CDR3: TGCGCCAGCAGCTTGGGCCCAACTGTCTCTGGGGCCAACGTCCTGACTTTC. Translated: CASSLGPTVSGANVLTF.

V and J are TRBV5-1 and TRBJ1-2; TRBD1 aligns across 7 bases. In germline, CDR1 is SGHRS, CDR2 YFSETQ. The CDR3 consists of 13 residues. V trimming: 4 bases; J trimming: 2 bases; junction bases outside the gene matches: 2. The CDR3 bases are TGCGCCAGCAGCGAGGGACAGAACTATGGCTACACCTTC. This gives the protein CASSEGQNYGYTF.

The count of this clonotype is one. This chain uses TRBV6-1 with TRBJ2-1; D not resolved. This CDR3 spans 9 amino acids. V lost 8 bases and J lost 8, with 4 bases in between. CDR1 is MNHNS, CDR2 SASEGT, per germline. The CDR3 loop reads CASSHEQFF. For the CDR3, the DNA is TGTGCCAGCTCACATGAGCAGTTCTTC.

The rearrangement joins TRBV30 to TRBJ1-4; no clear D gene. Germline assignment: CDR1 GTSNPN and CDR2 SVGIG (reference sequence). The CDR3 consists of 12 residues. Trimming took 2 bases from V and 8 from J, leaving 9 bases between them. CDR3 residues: CAWSPQSEKLFF. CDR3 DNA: TGTGCCTGGAGTCCCCAGTCGGAAAAACTGTTTTTT. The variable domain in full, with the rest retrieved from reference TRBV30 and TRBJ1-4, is SQTIHQWPATLVQPVGSPLSLECTVEGTSNPNLYWYRQAAGRGLQLLFYSVGIGQISSEVPQNLSASRPQDRQFILSSKKLLLSDSGFYLCAWSPQSEKLFFGSGTQLSVL.

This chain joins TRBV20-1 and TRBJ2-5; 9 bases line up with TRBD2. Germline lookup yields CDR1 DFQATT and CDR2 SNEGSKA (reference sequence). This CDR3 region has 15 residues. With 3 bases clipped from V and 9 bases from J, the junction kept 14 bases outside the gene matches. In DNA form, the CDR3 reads TGCAGTGCTAGCCTCGGACTAGCGACGAGTTGGGCCCAGTACTTC. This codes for CSASLGLATSWAQYF.

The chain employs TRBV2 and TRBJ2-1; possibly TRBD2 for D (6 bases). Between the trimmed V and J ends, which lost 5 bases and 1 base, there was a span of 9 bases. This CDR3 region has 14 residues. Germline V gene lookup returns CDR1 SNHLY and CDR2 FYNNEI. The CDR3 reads CASSRGISYNEQFF. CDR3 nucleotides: TGTGCCAGCAGTCGGGGGATATCCTACAATGAGCAGTTCTTC. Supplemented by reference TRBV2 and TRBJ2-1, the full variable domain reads EPEVTQTPSHQVTQMGQEVILRCVPISNHLYFYWYRQILGQKVEFLVSFYNNEISEKSEIFDDQFSVERPDGSNFTLKIRSTKLEDSAMYFCASSRGISYNEQFFGPGTRLTVL.

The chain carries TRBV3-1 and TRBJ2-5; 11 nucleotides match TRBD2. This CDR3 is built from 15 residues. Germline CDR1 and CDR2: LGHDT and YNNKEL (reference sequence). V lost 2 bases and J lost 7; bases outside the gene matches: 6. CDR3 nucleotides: TGTGCCAGCAGCCAAACTAGCGGGGGATCCTGGACCCAGTACTTC. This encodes CASSQTSGGSWTQYF.

CDR3 sequence reads: CSGLGATNEKLFF. The CDR3 DNA reads as TGCAGCGGCCTAGGAGCAACTAATGAAAAACTGTTTTTT. The chain couples TRBV29-1 to TRBJ1-4; D unresolved. V was pared by 7 bases and J by 0 bases, with 9 bases between. The CDR3 totals 13 residues. Per germline, CDR1 SQVTM and CDR2 ANQGSEA.

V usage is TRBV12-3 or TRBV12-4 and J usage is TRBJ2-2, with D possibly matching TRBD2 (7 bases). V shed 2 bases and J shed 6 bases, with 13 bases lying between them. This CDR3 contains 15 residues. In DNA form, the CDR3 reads TGTGCCAGCAGTTTACGGGGGGCGTTCGCCGGGGAGCTGTTTTTT. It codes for CASSLRGAFAGELFF.

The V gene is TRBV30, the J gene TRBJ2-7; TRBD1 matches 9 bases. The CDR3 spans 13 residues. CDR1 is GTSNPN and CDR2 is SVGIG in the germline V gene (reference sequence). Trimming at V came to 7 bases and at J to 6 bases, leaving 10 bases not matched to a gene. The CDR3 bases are TGTGCCTCCCGGGACAGGGCGGCAAGCGAGCAGTACTTC. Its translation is CASRDRAASEQYF.

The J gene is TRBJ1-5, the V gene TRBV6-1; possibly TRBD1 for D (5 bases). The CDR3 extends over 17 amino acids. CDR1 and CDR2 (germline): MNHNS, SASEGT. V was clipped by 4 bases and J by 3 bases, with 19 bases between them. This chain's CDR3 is CASSVSGGGWDNQPQHF. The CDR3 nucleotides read TGTGCCAGCAGTGTGAGTGGGGGTGGCTGGGACAATCAGCCCCAGCATTTT.

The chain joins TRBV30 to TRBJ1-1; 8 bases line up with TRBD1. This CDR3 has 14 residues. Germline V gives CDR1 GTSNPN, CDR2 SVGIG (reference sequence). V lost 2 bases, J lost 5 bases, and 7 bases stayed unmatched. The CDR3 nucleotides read TGTGCCTGGAGTCTCAGGACAGGGAATACTGAAGCTTTCTTT. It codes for CAWSLRTGNTEAFF.

The CDR3 region has the DNA TGCAGTGCTAGGACTAGCGGGGGGCTCTACACCGGGGAGCTGTTTTTT. This codes for CSARTSGGLYTGELFF. The genes are TRBV20-1 and TRBJ2-2, with 13 bases identical to TRBD2. Looked up from germline, CDR1 is DFQATT and CDR2 is SNEGSKA (reference sequence). CDR3 size: 16 residues. The V gene end was trimmed by 3 bases and the J gene end by 3 bases; junction bases not matched to a gene: 4.